The TCR beta chain under discussion was sequenced for a study of shared clonotypes between healthy human individuals. Remarks on this clone: Its antigen is currently unknown.

Findings and caveats of the study: At large depth, rarefaction still showed sorted-subset sequencing to be incomplete.

Germline V lookup: CDR1 MNHNY, CDR2 SVGAGI (reference sequence). Between the trimmed V and J ends, which lost 6 bases and 3 bases, there was a span of 5 bases. The CDR3 loop spans 12 amino acids. The repertoire was sequenced with immunoSEQ multiplex PCR; TCRdb's copy has only in-frame clones and lacks some. The repertoire consists of about 2.5 million clones, with around 92% occurring once and the leading ten covering around 0.35%. The chain joins TRBV6-6 to TRBJ2-2, with D hard to call. The sample comprised naive CD4+ T cells from PBMCs. Subset defined: CD45RA+ positively selected. This TCR was sampled from a man between 18 and 29 years old in good health. Some clones in this sample may be carry-over from other donors' samples. Here the CDR3 reads CASSKDTGELFF. The CDR3 DNA reads TGTGCCAGCAGCAAAGACACCGGGGAGCTGTTTTTT.